Below, one T cell receptor beta chain is given with its context. This clone has more than one count but fewer than ten. Its antigen is still unknown. The sample holds no much larger clone one base away, and base qualities are not on file. The sample holds other DNA sequences that translate to the same CDR3. This sample was included in a study of a mutant IDH1 vaccine in newly diagnosed glioma (dated by TCRdb to about 2021). For context, the study as a whole: The roughly 35 treated patients were approximately 62% male and approximately 40% female, with a mean age of approximately 40 years. Before enrollment, most patients had been given radiochemotherapy with temozolomide as standard therapy, while the rest had received either radiotherapy alone or temozolomide alone. Peripheral blood was collected at six visits: V03 (baseline), V05, V07, V10, V12 and V13. For exploratory analyses, approximately 23 treated patients had longitudinal TCRB deep sequencing done wherever samples were available. Overall study outcomes, separate from this receptor: According to the authors, sample limitations meant that analyses of patient blood samples could not be reproduced. Selection of PBMC samples for TCRB deep sequencing was based on availability. Immune responses induced by the vaccine were seen in approximately 93% of patients across multiple MHC alleles. No apparent relationship was observed between pseudoprogression and alterations in the top peripheral T cell clonotypes detected by TCRB sequencing.

Library creation used the immunoSEQ multiplex PCR assay. Rearranged TCR beta chain sequences were amplified using the hsTCRB Kit according to the manufacturer's protocol. TCRB libraries were sequenced on an Illumina MiSeq. In the authors' own workflow: Demultiplexing, trimming and gene mapping were performed with the kit vendor's proprietary platform. This is the immuneACCESS table as TCRdb keeps it, with only in-frame sequences that have V and J called. A part of the clones is gone; compared with another copy, unresolved V genes explain less than half, and the rest is unexplained. The V and J calls and clone size come from that table; D and trimming were worked out from the DNA. Present in this sample are over 75,000 clones, 80% of which were seen just once. The ten most abundant clones make up around 7% of the sample. The junction carries 6 bases between V and J, which are trimmed by 8 bases and 3 bases respectively. The CDR3 numbers 11 residues from cysteine through phenylalanine. Left in the record is the CDR3 DNA by itself, 33 bases read in frame from the first base. As encoded in the germline V gene, CDR1 is MGHDK while CDR2 is SYGVNS.

The meaning of the sample's time point label: baseline, week 1 (first vaccination visit). Interpreted using the paper, the treatment or condition label stands for: pre-vaccination baseline after standard-of-care therapy. Newly diagnosed WHO grade 3 or 4 IDH1-mutant astrocytomas showing loss of nuclear ATRX were present in the donors. The samples were drawn from NOA16, a multicentre, single-arm, open-label phase I trial in Germany that tested a mutant IDH1 peptide vaccine in humans for the first time. Visit V03 blood draws served as the baseline sample for immunogenicity testing. Genomic DNA for TCRB sequencing was extracted from EDTA blood using the DNeasy Blood and Tissue Kit.

This clonotype was obtained from a man aged 40-49 years with glioma. The sequence is built from TRBV25-1 and TRBJ2-3, with the D gene not confidently named. The specimen was PBMCs, collected from a glioma patient treated with radiotherapy, temozolomide or both. The DNA sequence follows: TGTGCCAGCGCCTTGACAGATACGCAGTATTTT. This gives the protein CASALTDTQYF.